This T cell receptor (beta chain) was retrieved from a study of T cell clones after liver transplantation. Study-level background: TCRbeta sequencing after a pre-transplant mixed lymphocyte reaction identified graft-donor-reactive clones, later tracked in post-transplant blood. Three of eight recipients were HCV-positive; others had non-autoimmune, non-viral indications.

The repertoire was sequenced with immunoSEQ multiplex PCR; TCRdb's copy has only in-frame clones and lacks some. The sample includes 18,000 or so clones, roughly nine tenths of them seen just once. The V segment lost 5 bases and the J segment 4 bases; nucleotides outside the gene matches: 9. This CDR3 is built from 16 residues. Germline lookup yields CDR1 SGHTA and CDR2 FQGNSA. The specimen was CD8+ T cells from blood, collected approximately 3.5 years after liver transplant. V and J are TRBV7-2 and TRBJ1-3; 9 positions match TRBD1. This TCR came from a human patient who received a liver transplant. Some T cells here may be from the graft donor. The CDR3 nucleotides are TGTGCCAGCAGCATTCACGGACAGGGGAAAGGAAACACCATATATTTT. This sequence encodes CASSIHGQGKGNTIYF.